This is a list of T cell receptor beta chains from one sample in a study of cytomegalovirus exposure and HLA in healthy donors. Repertoires were generated with immunoSEQ multiplex PCR, while TCRdb's copy carries only in-frame clones and drops some. The repertoire holds about 180,000 clones, with around 85% as singletons. The sequenced sample consisted of PBMCs. All receptors derive from a man between 18 and 29 years old in good health and CMV-seropositive. The CDR3 runs from the conserved cysteine through the conserved F or W. The order of the fields is V gene, J gene, D gene, clone size, CDR3 protein, CDR3 DNA. The D gene is left open where the match is weak. Some rows mark clone size as missing; the rest say once, few, many or name a class of expanded clone.

v_call: TRBV5-1
j_call: TRBJ2-7
d_call: -
clone_size: -
cdr3_aa: CASSPLGGGPSEQYF
cdr3_nt: TGCGCCAGCAGCCCATTAGGGGGAGGGCCGAGCGAGCAGTACTTC

v_call: TRBV5-1
j_call: TRBJ2-7
d_call: -
clone_size: -
cdr3_aa: CASSFQGSEEQYF
cdr3_nt: TGCGCCAGCAGCTTCCAGGGTTCGGAGGAGCAGTACTTC

v_call: TRBV18
j_call: TRBJ1-5
d_call: TRBD1
clone_size: -
cdr3_aa: CASSVTGQPNQPQHF
cdr3_nt: TGTGCCAGCTCAGTCACGGGACAGCCAAATCAGCCCCAGCATTTT

v_call: TRBV28
j_call: TRBJ2-4
d_call: -
clone_size: -
cdr3_aa: CASSLYPGVAKNIQYF
cdr3_nt: TGTGCCAGCAGTTTATACCCAGGGGTAGCCAAAAACATTCAGTACTTC

v_call: TRBV4-2
j_call: TRBJ2-2
d_call: -
clone_size: -
cdr3_aa: CASSQYPAGDQRTGELFF
cdr3_nt: TGTGCCAGCAGCCAATACCCCGCAGGGGACCAGCGAACCGGGGAGCTGTTTTTT

v_call: TRBV19
j_call: TRBJ1-1
d_call: -
clone_size: -
cdr3_aa: CASSTSLTEAFF
cdr3_nt: TGTGCCAGTAGTACGAGTCTCACTGAAGCTTTCTTT

v_call: TRBV6-5
j_call: TRBJ1-2
d_call: -
clone_size: -
cdr3_aa: CASTSTALTYGYTF
cdr3_nt: TGTGCCAGCACCTCGACAGCACTAACCTATGGCTACACCTTC

v_call: TRBV7-2
j_call: TRBJ2-7
d_call: -
clone_size: -
cdr3_aa: CASSLGHTYEQYF
cdr3_nt: TGTGCCAGCAGCTTAGGACACACCTACGAGCAGTACTTC

v_call: TRBV19
j_call: TRBJ1-5
d_call: -
clone_size: -
cdr3_aa: CASSIDQVKGGQPQHF
cdr3_nt: TGTGCCAGTAGTATAGATCAAGTTAAAGGAGGGCAGCCCCAGCATTTT

v_call: TRBV16
j_call: TRBJ1-4
d_call: -
clone_size: -
cdr3_aa: CASSPSGQISTNEKLFF
cdr3_nt: TGTGCCAGCAGCCCTTCCGGACAGATATCAACTAATGAAAAACTGTTTTTT

v_call: TRBV18
j_call: TRBJ1-6
d_call: TRBD1
clone_size: once
cdr3_aa: CASSPPYSGGRAYNSPLHF
cdr3_nt: TGTGCCAGCTCACCCCCATATTCAGGGGGCCGGGCCTATAATTCACCCCTCCACTTT

v_call: TRBV7-2
j_call: TRBJ2-4
d_call: TRBD1
clone_size: -
cdr3_aa: CASSQDRGAKNIQYF
cdr3_nt: TGTGCCAGCAGCCAGGACAGGGGGGCCAAAAACATTCAGTACTTC

v_call: TRBV7-8
j_call: TRBJ1-5
d_call: -
clone_size: few
cdr3_aa: CASSLQGSPQHF
cdr3_nt: TGTGCCAGCAGCCTACAGGGCTCTCCCCAGCATTTT

v_call: TRBV27
j_call: TRBJ2-7
d_call: -
clone_size: -
cdr3_aa: CASSLGAAPYEQYF
cdr3_nt: TGTGCCAGCAGTTTGGGGGCGGCCCCCTACGAGCAGTACTTC

v_call: TRBV18
j_call: TRBJ2-5
d_call: -
clone_size: -
cdr3_aa: CASSPNLQETQYF
cdr3_nt: TGTGCCAGCTCACCCAACTTACAAGAGACCCAGTACTTC

v_call: TRBV6-5
j_call: TRBJ1-3
d_call: TRBD1
clone_size: -
cdr3_aa: CASRLQGAAGNTIYF
cdr3_nt: TGTGCCAGCAGGCTCCAGGGGGCTGCTGGAAACACCATATATTTT

v_call: TRBV5-1
j_call: TRBJ1-2
d_call: TRBD1
clone_size: -
cdr3_aa: CASSAGTDPHSGYTF
cdr3_nt: TGCGCCAGCAGCGCCGGGACAGACCCTCACTCTGGCTACACCTTC

v_call: TRBV5-4
j_call: TRBJ1-1
d_call: -
clone_size: -
cdr3_aa: CASSFGDGGETEAFF
cdr3_nt: TGTGCCAGCAGCTTTGGCGACGGGGGGGAGACTGAAGCTTTCTTT

v_call: TRBV5-1
j_call: TRBJ2-1
d_call: -
clone_size: once
cdr3_aa: CASTLGGTEGYNEQFF
cdr3_nt: TGCGCCAGCACGTTGGGAGGCACGGAGGGATACAATGAGCAGTTCTTC

v_call: TRBV13
j_call: TRBJ1-2
d_call: -
clone_size: -
cdr3_aa: CASSTGGLYGYTF
cdr3_nt: TGTGCCAGCAGCACGGGGGGGCTTTATGGCTACACCTTC

v_call: TRBV5-8
j_call: TRBJ1-2
d_call: TRBD1
clone_size: once
cdr3_aa: CASSPPSDRVAGYTF
cdr3_nt: TGTGCCAGCAGCCCTCCATCGGACAGGGTAGCTGGCTACACCTTC

v_call: TRBV2
j_call: TRBJ2-5
d_call: -
clone_size: -
cdr3_aa: CASIAGETQYF
cdr3_nt: TGTGCCAGCATAGCTGGAGAGACCCAGTACTTC

v_call: TRBV5-6
j_call: TRBJ2-1
d_call: TRBD2
clone_size: -
cdr3_aa: CASSRGLAGGTYNEQFF
cdr3_nt: TGTGCCAGCAGCCGGGGACTAGCGGGGGGTACCTACAATGAGCAGTTCTTC

v_call: TRBV30
j_call: TRBJ1-1
d_call: -
clone_size: -
cdr3_aa: CAWSIDSQVTEAFF
cdr3_nt: TGTGCCTGGAGTATAGACAGTCAAGTCACTGAAGCTTTCTTT

v_call: TRBV6-5
j_call: TRBJ1-2
d_call: TRBD1
clone_size: few
cdr3_aa: CASRGTGEGYTF
cdr3_nt: TGTGCCAGCAGGGGGACAGGGGAGGGCTACACCTTC

v_call: TRBV29-1
j_call: TRBJ2-7
d_call: TRBD1
clone_size: few
cdr3_aa: CSVEGTGDLQYF
cdr3_nt: TGCAGCGTTGAAGGGACAGGTGACCTCCAGTACTTC

v_call: TRBV7-9
j_call: TRBJ1-6
d_call: -
clone_size: -
cdr3_aa: CASSLGGGTEPLHF
cdr3_nt: TGTGCCAGCAGCTTAGGGGGGGGGACGGAGCCCCTCCACTTT

v_call: TRBV15
j_call: TRBJ1-4
d_call: TRBD1
clone_size: -
cdr3_aa: CATSSGDRGKLFF
cdr3_nt: TGTGCCACCAGCAGTGGGGACAGAGGGAAACTGTTTTTT

v_call: TRBV7-9
j_call: TRBJ2-1
d_call: TRBD2
clone_size: -
cdr3_aa: CASSSYSGRGYNEQFF
cdr3_nt: TGTGCCAGCAGCTCCTATAGCGGGAGAGGGTACAATGAGCAGTTCTTC

v_call: TRBV27
j_call: TRBJ2-3
d_call: TRBD2
clone_size: -
cdr3_aa: CASRQGGEGLVVDTQYF
cdr3_nt: TGTGCCAGCAGGCAAGGGGGTGAGGGACTAGTAGTAGATACGCAGTATTTT

v_call: TRBV7-9
j_call: TRBJ2-7
d_call: -
clone_size: -
cdr3_aa: CASSPRFVDSEQYF
cdr3_nt: TGTGCCAGCAGCCCCCGGTTTGTGGACAGCGAGCAGTACTTC

v_call: TRBV9
j_call: TRBJ2-5
d_call: TRBD2
clone_size: few
cdr3_aa: CASSVGGLAGQETQYF
cdr3_nt: TGTGCCAGCAGCGTAGGAGGACTAGCGGGACAAGAGACCCAGTACTTC

v_call: TRBV29-1
j_call: TRBJ1-1
d_call: TRBD1
clone_size: -
cdr3_aa: CSVEDRFGQGNTEAFF
cdr3_nt: TGCAGCGTTGAAGATCGATTTGGACAGGGTAACACTGAAGCTTTCTTT

v_call: TRBV6-1
j_call: TRBJ2-5
d_call: -
clone_size: -
cdr3_aa: CASSDPRGPQETQYF
cdr3_nt: TGTGCCAGCAGTGACCCTCGGGGTCCCCAAGAGACCCAGTACTTC

v_call: TRBV7-9
j_call: TRBJ2-1
d_call: TRBD2
clone_size: -
cdr3_aa: CASSSPSGLAYNEQFF
cdr3_nt: TGTGCCAGCAGCTCACCTAGCGGGTTAGCCTACAATGAGCAGTTCTTC

v_call: TRBV4-2
j_call: TRBJ2-2
d_call: -
clone_size: -
cdr3_aa: CASSQTMDRNTGELFF
cdr3_nt: TGTGCCAGCAGCCAAACTATGGACAGAAACACCGGGGAGCTGTTTTTT

v_call: TRBV5-4
j_call: TRBJ2-3
d_call: -
clone_size: -
cdr3_aa: CASSLGVDTQYF
cdr3_nt: TGTGCCAGCAGCTTAGGAGTGGATACGCAGTATTTT

v_call: TRBV30
j_call: TRBJ2-2
d_call: -
clone_size: -
cdr3_aa: CAWSQRREGELFF
cdr3_nt: TGTGCCTGGAGTCAACGGAGGGAGGGGGAGCTGTTTTTT

v_call: TRBV6-1
j_call: TRBJ2-7
d_call: -
clone_size: once
cdr3_aa: CASSVPRGSTYEQYF
cdr3_nt: TGTGCCAGCAGTGTGCCCAGGGGATCCACCTACGAGCAGTACTTC

v_call: TRBV5-1
j_call: TRBJ1-1
d_call: -
clone_size: -
cdr3_aa: CASSLVGRGGTEAFF
cdr3_nt: TGCGCCAGCAGCTTGGTGGGCAGGGGCGGCACTGAAGCTTTCTTT

v_call: TRBV19
j_call: TRBJ2-3
d_call: -
clone_size: -
cdr3_aa: CASSAGQRTDTQYF
cdr3_nt: TGTGCCAGTTCCGCGGGACAGCGCACAGATACGCAGTATTTT

v_call: TRBV30
j_call: TRBJ2-7
d_call: -
clone_size: once
cdr3_aa: CAWRERTSYEQYF
cdr3_nt: TGTGCCTGGAGGGAGCGGACCTCCTACGAGCAGTACTTC

v_call: TRBV5-5
j_call: TRBJ1-2
d_call: TRBD1
clone_size: -
cdr3_aa: CASSADRGAYGYTF
cdr3_nt: TGTGCCAGCAGCGCAGACAGGGGGGCCTATGGCTACACCTTC

v_call: TRBV28
j_call: TRBJ2-7
d_call: TRBD1
clone_size: -
cdr3_aa: CASSTTGQGPNEQYF
cdr3_nt: TGTGCCAGCAGCACAACCGGACAGGGGCCCAACGAGCAGTACTTC

v_call: TRBV7-6
j_call: TRBJ2-5
d_call: TRBD1
clone_size: -
cdr3_aa: CASSLDPQGGTQYF
cdr3_nt: TGTGCCAGCAGCTTAGACCCACAGGGGGGGACCCAGTACTTC

v_call: TRBV5-1
j_call: TRBJ2-2
d_call: TRBD2
clone_size: -
cdr3_aa: CASSSHLLAGAQINGELFF
cdr3_nt: TGCGCCAGCAGCTCTCACCTCTTAGCGGGGGCCCAAATCAACGGGGAGCTGTTTTTT

v_call: TRBV27
j_call: TRBJ2-1
d_call: TRBD2
clone_size: -
cdr3_aa: CASSDRTSGSSYNEQFF
cdr3_nt: TGTGCCAGCAGTGACAGGACTAGCGGGAGTTCCTACAATGAGCAGTTCTTC

v_call: TRBV19
j_call: TRBJ1-2
d_call: TRBD1
clone_size: -
cdr3_aa: CASSITGQGTYGYTF
cdr3_nt: TGTGCCAGTAGTATAACGGGACAGGGGACCTATGGCTACACCTTC

v_call: TRBV7-9
j_call: TRBJ2-7
d_call: -
clone_size: -
cdr3_aa: CASSLELGGYEQYF
cdr3_nt: TGTGCCAGCAGCTTAGAACTCGGGGGCTACGAGCAGTACTTC

v_call: TRBV13
j_call: TRBJ2-4
d_call: -
clone_size: -
cdr3_aa: CASSLLLGLAKNIQYF
cdr3_nt: TGTGCCAGCAGTCTCCTCCTAGGACTAGCCAAAAACATTCAGTACTTC

v_call: TRBV2
j_call: TRBJ1-5
d_call: -
clone_size: -
cdr3_aa: CASTLEARQPQHF
cdr3_nt: TGTGCCAGCACGTTGGAGGCCCGACAGCCCCAGCATTTT

v_call: TRBV12-5
j_call: TRBJ1-1
d_call: TRBD1
clone_size: -
cdr3_aa: CATRQGLNTEAFF
cdr3_nt: TGTGCTACTCGACAGGGTCTGAACACTGAAGCTTTCTTT

v_call: TRBV29-1
j_call: TRBJ1-1
d_call: TRBD1
clone_size: -
cdr3_aa: CSATGQGNTEAFF
cdr3_nt: TGCAGCGCCACGGGACAGGGGAACACTGAAGCTTTCTTT

v_call: TRBV30
j_call: TRBJ1-3
d_call: -
clone_size: few
cdr3_aa: CAWSQGWGNTIYF
cdr3_nt: TGTGCCTGGAGCCAGGGTTGGGGAAACACCATATATTTT

v_call: TRBV19
j_call: TRBJ2-2
d_call: -
clone_size: -
cdr3_aa: CASRQGLNTGELFF
cdr3_nt: TGTGCCAGTAGACAGGGACTAAACACCGGGGAGCTGTTTTTT

v_call: TRBV4-1
j_call: TRBJ2-3
d_call: -
clone_size: -
cdr3_aa: CASSQDSETDTQYF
cdr3_nt: TGCGCCAGCAGCCAAGATAGTGAGACAGATACGCAGTATTTT

v_call: TRBV9
j_call: TRBJ2-7
d_call: -
clone_size: -
cdr3_aa: CASSVRSPLLEQYF
cdr3_nt: TGTGCCAGCAGCGTTCGTTCTCCCCTCCTCGAGCAGTACTTC

v_call: TRBV4-1
j_call: TRBJ2-3
d_call: TRBD2
clone_size: -
cdr3_aa: CASSQEGGTMSTDTQYF
cdr3_nt: TGCGCCAGCAGCCAAGAGGGGGGGACTATGAGCACAGATACGCAGTATTTT

v_call: TRBV6-5
j_call: TRBJ1-2
d_call: TRBD1
clone_size: -
cdr3_aa: CASSPIGGNYGYTF
cdr3_nt: TGTGCCAGCAGCCCTATAGGGGGCAACTATGGCTACACCTTC